This section outlines one TCR beta chain sequence together with its context. Its antigen remains unidentified. PCR employed 60 Vbeta and 13 Jbeta primers. Here immunoSEQ multiplex PCR was the method, and the copy in TCRdb shows in-frame clones only, minus some. The sample table includes 150,000 to 200,000 clones. This entry belongs to a study of cytomegalovirus exposure and HLA in healthy donors. General study points: Some TCR beta chains (164 of them) were listed as cytomegalovirus-associated. The authors later found TCR association rates varying by HLA locus, with DRB1 most and HLA-C fewest.

The receptor was derived from a man aged 30-40 years in good health and CMV-seronegative. Input material: PBMCs.

CDR3 protein: CDDGGRYNEQFF. As DNA, the CDR3 is TGTGACGACGGAGGACGCTACAATGAGCAGTTCTTC. The rearrangement joins TRBV19 to TRBJ2-1; tentative D call: TRBD2 (5 bases). In germline, CDR1 is LNHDA, CDR2 SQIVND (reference sequence). The length of the CDR3 is 12 residues.